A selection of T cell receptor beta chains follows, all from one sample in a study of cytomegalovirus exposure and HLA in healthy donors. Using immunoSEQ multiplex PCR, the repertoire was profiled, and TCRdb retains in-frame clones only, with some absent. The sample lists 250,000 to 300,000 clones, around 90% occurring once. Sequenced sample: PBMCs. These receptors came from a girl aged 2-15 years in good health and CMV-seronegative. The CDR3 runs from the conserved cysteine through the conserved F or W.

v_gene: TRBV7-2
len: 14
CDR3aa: CASSRTGDATEAFF

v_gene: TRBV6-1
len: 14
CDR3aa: CASSASGGADTQYF

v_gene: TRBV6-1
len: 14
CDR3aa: CASSETGVSQPQHF

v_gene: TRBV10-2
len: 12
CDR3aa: CASSDGNNEQFF

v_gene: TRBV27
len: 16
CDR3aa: CASSLDSSSNWETQYF

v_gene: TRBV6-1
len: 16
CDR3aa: CASSVGSGRPYNEQFF

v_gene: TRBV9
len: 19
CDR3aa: CASSVGLGQGLRGTGELFF

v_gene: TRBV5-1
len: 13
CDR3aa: CASSLEGLDEQYF

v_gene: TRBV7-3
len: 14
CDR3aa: CASSLGGHSDEQYF

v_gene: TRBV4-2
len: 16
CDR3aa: CASSQETSGEFGELFF

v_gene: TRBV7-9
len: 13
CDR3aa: CASSLEGAEKLFF

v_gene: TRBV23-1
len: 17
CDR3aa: CASSQPASRRANYGYTF

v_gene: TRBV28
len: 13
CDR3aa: CATKRGGLNEQFF

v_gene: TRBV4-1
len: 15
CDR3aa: CASSQVGSQPTEAFF

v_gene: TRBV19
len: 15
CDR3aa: CASSAMTSSFYGYTF

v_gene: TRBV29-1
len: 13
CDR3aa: CSVRTPNTGELFF

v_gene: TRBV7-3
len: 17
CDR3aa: CASSLKPTHLTYNEQFF

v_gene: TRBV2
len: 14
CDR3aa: CASTRQGDTWEQYF

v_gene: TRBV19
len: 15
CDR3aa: CASRQLAGGSGELFF

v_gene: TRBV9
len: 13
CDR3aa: CASSSGGLDEQYF

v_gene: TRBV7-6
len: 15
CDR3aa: CASSASTGGYTEAFF

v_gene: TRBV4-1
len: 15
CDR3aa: CASSTGGQTDQPQHF